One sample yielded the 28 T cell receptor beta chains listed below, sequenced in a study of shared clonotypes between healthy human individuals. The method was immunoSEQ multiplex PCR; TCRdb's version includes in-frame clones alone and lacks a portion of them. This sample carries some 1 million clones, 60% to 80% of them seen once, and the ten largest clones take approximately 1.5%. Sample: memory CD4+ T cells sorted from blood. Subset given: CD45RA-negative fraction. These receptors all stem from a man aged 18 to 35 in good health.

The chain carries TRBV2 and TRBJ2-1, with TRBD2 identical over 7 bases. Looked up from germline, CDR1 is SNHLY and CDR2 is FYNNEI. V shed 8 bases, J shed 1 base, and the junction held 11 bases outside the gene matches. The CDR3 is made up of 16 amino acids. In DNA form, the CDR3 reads TGTGCCAGCCTCCCCGGGGGAGCGGGGTCCTACAATGAGCAGTTCTTC. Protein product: CASLPGGAGSYNEQFF.

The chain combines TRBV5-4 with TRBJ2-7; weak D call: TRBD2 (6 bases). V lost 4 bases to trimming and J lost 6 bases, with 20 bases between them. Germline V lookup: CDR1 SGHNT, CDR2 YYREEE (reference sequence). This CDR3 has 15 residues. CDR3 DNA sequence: TGTGCCAGCAGCCCAGAGCCGACTAGGGGCGTCGAGCAGTACTTC. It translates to CASSPEPTRGVEQYF.

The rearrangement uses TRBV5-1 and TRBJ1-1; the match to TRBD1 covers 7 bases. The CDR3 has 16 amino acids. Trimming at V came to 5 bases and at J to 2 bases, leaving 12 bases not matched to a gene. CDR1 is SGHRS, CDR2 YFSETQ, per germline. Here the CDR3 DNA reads TGCGCCAGCAGGACCCAACCGGGACAGTCAAACACTGAAGCTTTCTTT. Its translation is CASRTQPGQSNTEAFF.

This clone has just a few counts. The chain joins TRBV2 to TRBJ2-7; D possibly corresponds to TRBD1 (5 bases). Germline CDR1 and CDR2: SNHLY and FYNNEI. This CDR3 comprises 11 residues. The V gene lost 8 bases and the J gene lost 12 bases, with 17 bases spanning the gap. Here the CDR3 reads CASGQTVVMYF. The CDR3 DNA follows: TGTGCCAGCGGCCAGACAGTGGTTATGTACTTC. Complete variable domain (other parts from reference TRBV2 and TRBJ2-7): EPEVTQTPSHQVTQMGQEVILRCVPISNHLYFYWYRQILGQKVEFLVSFYNNEISEKSEIFDDQFSVERPDGSNFTLKIRSTKLEDSAMYFCASGQTVVMYFGPGTRLTVT.

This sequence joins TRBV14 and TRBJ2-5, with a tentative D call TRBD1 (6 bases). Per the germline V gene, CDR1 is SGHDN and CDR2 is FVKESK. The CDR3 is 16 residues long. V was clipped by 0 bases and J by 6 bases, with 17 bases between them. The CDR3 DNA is TGTGCCAGCAGCCAAGATCGACGACAGGCCCAGAAGACCCAGTACTTC. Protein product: CASSQDRRQAQKTQYF.

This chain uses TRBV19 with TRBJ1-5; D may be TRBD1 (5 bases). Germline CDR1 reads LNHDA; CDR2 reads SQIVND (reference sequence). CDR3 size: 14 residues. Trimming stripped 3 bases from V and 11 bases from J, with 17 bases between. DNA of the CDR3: TGTGCCAGTAGTATCCCGGCAGGGAAGGTGACCCAGCATTTT. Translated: CASSIPAGKVTQHF.

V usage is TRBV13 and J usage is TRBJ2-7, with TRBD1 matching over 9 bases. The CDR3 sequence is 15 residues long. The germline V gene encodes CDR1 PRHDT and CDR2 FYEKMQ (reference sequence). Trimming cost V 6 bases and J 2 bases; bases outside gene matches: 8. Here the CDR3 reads CASRPLGQGTYEQYF. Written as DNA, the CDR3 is TGTGCCAGCAGGCCCCTTGGACAGGGGACCTACGAGCAGTACTTC.

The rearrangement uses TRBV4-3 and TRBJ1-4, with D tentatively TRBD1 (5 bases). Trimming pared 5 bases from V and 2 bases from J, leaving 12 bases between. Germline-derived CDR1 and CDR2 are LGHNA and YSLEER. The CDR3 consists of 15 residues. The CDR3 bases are TGCGCCAGCAGCTATGCTGGGGGGACTAATGAAAAACTGTTTTTT. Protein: CASSYAGGTNEKLFF.

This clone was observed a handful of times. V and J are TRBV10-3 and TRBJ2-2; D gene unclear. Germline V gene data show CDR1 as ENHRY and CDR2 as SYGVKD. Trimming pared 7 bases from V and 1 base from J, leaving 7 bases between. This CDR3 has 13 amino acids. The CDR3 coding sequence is TGTGCCATCACCCCCAGGAACACCGGGGAGCTGTTTTTT. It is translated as CAITPRNTGELFF.

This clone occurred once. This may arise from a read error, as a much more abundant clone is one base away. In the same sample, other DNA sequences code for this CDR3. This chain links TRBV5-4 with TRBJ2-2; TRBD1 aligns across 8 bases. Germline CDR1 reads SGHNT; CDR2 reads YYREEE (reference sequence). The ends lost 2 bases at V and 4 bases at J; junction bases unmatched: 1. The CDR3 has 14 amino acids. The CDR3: CASSFGQGTGELFF. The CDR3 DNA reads TGTGCCAGCAGCTTCGGACAGGGCACCGGGGAGCTGTTTTTT.

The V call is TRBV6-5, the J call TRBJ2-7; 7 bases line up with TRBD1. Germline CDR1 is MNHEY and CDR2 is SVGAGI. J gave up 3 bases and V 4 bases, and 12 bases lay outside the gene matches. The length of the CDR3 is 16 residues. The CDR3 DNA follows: TGTGCCAGCAGTTCCCGACAGGGAATGCCCAACTACGAGCAGTACTTC. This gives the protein CASSSRQGMPNYEQYF.

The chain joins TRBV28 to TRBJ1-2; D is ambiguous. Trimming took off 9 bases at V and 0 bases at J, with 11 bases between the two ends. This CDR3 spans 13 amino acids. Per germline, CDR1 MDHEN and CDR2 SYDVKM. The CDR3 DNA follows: TGTGCCAGTGGACTAAACTCTAACTATGGCTACACCTTC. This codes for CASGLNSNYGYTF.

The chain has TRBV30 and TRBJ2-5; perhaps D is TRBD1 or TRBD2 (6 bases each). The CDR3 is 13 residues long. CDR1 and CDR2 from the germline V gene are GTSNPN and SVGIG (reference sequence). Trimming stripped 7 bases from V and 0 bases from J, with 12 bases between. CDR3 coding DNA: TGTGCCTCGTCCGGGGGCAACCAAGAGACCCAGTACTTC. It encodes CASSGGNQETQYF.

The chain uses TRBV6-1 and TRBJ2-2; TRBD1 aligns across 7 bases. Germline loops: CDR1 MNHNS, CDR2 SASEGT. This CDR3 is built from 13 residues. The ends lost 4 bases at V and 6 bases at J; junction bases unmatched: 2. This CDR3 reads CASSVQGSGELFF. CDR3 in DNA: TGTGCCAGCAGTGTACAGGGGTCCGGGGAGCTGTTTTTT.

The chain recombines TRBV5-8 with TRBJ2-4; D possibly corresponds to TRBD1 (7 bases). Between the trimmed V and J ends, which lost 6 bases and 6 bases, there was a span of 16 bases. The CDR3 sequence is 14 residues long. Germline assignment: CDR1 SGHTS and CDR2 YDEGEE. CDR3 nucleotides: TGTGCCAGCACCAGGGGGGCAGGGATAAACATTCAGTACTTC. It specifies CASTRGAGINIQYF.

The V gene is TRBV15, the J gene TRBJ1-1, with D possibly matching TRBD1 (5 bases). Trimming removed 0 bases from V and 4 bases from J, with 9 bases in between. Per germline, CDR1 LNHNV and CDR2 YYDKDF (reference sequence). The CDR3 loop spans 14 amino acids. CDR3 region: CATSREGGTTEAFF. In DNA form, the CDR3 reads TGTGCCACCAGCAGAGAAGGAGGGACCACTGAAGCTTTCTTT.

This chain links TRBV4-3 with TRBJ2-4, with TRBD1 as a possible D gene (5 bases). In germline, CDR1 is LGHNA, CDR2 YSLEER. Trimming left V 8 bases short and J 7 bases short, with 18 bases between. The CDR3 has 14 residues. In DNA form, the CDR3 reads TGCGCCAGCTACCTACCGCGGACAAGGAACATTCAGTACTTC. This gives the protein CASYLPRTRNIQYF.

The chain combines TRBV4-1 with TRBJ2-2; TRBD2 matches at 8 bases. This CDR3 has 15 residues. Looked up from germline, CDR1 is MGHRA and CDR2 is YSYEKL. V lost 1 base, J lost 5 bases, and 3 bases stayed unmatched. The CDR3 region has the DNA TGCGCCAGCAGCCAAGGACTAGCGAGGACCGGGGAGCTGTTTTTT. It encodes CASSQGLARTGELFF.

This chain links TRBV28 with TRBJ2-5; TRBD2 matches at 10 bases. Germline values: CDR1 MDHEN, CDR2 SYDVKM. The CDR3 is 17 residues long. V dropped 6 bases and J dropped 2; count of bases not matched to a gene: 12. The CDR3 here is CASRPSGGAPTQETQYF. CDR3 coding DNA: TGTGCCAGCAGGCCGAGCGGGGGGGCCCCCACGCAAGAGACCCAGTACTTC.

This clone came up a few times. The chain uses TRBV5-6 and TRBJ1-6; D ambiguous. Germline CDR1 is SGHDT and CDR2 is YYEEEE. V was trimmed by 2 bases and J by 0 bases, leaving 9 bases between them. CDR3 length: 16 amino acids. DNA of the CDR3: TGTGCCAGCAGCTTAATGGGGAGCTCCTATAATTCACCCCTCCACTTT. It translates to CASSLMGSSYNSPLHF.

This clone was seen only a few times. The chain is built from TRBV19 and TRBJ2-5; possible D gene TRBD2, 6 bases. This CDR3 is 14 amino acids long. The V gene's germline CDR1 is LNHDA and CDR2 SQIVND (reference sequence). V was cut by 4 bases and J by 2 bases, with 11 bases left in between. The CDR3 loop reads CASSKTSIQETQYF. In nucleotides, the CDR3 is TGTGCCAGTAGTAAGACTAGTATTCAAGAGACCCAGTACTTC.

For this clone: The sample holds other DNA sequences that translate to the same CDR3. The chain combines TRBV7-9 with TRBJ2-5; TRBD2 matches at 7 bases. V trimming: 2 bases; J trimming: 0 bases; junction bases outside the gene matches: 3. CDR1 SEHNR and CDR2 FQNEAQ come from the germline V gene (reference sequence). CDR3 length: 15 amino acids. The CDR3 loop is CASSLRLANQETQYF. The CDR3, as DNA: TGTGCCAGCAGCTTACGACTAGCTAACCAAGAGACCCAGTACTTC.

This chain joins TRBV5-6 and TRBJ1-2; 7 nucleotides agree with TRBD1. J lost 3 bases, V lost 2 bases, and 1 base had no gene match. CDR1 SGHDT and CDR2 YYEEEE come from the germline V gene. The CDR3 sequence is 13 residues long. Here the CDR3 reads CASSLGQDYGYTF. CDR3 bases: TGTGCCAGCAGCTTAGGACAGGACTATGGCTACACCTTC.

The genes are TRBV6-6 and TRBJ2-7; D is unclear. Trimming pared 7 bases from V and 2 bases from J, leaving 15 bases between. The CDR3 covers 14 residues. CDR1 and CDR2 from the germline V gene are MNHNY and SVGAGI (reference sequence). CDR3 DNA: TGTGCCAGCAAATACCAAGGCAGTACCTACGAGCAGTACTTC. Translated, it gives CASKYQGSTYEQYF.

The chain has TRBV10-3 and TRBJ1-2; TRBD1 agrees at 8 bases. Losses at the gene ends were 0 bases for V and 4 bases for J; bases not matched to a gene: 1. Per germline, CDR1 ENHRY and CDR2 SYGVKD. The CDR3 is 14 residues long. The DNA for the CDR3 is TGTGCCATCAGTGAGTCCGGGACAGGCTATGGCTACACCTTC. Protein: CAISESGTGYGYTF.

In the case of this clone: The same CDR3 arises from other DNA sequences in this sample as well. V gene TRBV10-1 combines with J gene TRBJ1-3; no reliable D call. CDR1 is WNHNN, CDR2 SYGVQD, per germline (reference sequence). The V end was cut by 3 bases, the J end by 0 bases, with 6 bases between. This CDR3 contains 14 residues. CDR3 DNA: TGCGCCAGCAGTGAATCCGGCTCTGGAAACACCATATATTTT. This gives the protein CASSESGSGNTIYF.

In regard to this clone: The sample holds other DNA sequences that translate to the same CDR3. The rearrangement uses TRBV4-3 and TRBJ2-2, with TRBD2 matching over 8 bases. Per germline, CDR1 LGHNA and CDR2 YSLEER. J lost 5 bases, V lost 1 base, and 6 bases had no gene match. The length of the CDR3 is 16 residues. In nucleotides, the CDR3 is TGCGCCAGCAGCCAAGGAGCGGGAGTAGTAACCGGGGAGCTGTTTTTT. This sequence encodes CASSQGAGVVTGELFF.

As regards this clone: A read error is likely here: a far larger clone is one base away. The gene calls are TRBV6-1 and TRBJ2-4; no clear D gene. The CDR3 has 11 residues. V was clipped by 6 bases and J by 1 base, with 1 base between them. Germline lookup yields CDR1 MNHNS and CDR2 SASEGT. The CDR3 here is CASRAKNIQYF. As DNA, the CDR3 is TGTGCCAGCAGGGCCAAAAACATTCAGTACTTC.